This entry lists 3 T cell receptor beta chains sequenced from one sample in a study of graft-versus-host responses after intestinal transplantation. Assay: immunoSEQ multiplex PCR; the TCRdb copy retains only in-frame clones and omits some. The profile shows over 80,000 clones, roughly 92% of them singletons. The antigens these receptors bind are not known. The sample consisted of unstimulated CD8+ T cells sorted from spleen or lymph node cells, taken before transplant. These receptors were obtained from a human donor who was the organ donor for an intestinal transplant.

The rearrangement links TRBV7-9 to TRBJ2-4; 9 bases line up with TRBD2. There are 18 residues in the CDR3. After removal of 4 bases from V and 0 bases from J, the junction contained 10 bases not matched to a gene. CDR1 is SEHNR, CDR2 FQNEAQ, per germline (reference sequence). CDR3 coding DNA: TGTGCCAGCAGCTCGTCCGCGGGGGGGCAACGAGCCAAAAACATTCAGTACTTC. It is translated as CASSSSAGGQRAKNIQYF.

The rearrangement links TRBV6-5 to TRBJ1-2; D might be TRBD1 (5 bases). The germline V gene encodes CDR1 MNHEY and CDR2 SVGAGI. This CDR3 has 14 amino acids. V was clipped by 6 bases and J by 8 bases, with 19 bases between them. The CDR3 bases are TGTGCCAGCAGCCCCCGGCAGGGCGTGGGGGGCTACACCTTC. Its protein is CASSPRQGVGGYTF.

The chain is built from TRBV19 and TRBJ2-7, with 11 bases fitting TRBD2. The germline gives CDR1 LNHDA, CDR2 SQIVND (reference sequence). The CDR3 is 14 amino acids. The J segment lost 3 bases and the V segment lost 4 bases, leaving 2 bases of the junction unmatched. CDR3: CASSTTSGSYEQYF. DNA of the CDR3: TGTGCCAGTAGTACAACTAGCGGGAGCTACGAGCAGTACTTC.